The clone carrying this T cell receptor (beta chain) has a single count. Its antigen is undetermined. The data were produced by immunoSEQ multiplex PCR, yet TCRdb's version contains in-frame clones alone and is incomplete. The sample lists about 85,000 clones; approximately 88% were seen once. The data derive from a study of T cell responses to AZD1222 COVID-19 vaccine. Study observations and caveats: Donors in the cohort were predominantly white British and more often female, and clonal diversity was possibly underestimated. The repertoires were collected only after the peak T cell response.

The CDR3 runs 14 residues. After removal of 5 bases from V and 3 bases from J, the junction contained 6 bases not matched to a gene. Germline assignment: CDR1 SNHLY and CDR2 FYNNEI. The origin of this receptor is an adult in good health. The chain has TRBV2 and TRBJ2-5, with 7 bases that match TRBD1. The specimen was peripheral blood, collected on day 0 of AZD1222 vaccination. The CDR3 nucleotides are TGTGCCAGCAGTCACACAGGGGTCAAAGAGACCCAGTACTTC. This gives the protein CASSHTGVKETQYF. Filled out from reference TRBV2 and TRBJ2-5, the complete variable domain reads EPEVTQTPSHQVTQMGQEVILRCVPISNHLYFYWYRQILGQKVEFLVSFYNNEISEKSEIFDDQFSVERPDGSNFTLKIRSTKLEDSAMYFCASSHTGVKETQYFGPGTRLLVL.